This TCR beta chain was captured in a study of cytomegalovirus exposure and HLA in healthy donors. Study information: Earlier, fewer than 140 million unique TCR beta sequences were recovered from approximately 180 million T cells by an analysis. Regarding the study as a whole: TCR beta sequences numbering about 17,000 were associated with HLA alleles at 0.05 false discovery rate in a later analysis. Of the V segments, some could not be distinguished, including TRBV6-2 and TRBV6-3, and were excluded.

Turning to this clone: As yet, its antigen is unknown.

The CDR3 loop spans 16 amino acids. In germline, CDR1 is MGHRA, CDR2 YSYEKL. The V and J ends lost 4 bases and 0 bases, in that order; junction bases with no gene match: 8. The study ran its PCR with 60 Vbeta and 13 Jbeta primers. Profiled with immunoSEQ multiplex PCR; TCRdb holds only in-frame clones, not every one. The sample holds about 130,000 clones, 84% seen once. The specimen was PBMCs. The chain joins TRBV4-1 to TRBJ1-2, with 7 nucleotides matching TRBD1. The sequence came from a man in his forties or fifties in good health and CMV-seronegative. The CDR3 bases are TGCGCCAGCAGCCGAATGGGACAGCAAGCTAACTATGGCTACACCTTC. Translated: CASSRMGQQANYGYTF.